This T cell receptor (beta chain) was retrieved from a study of response to subunit inactivated influenza vaccine. CDR3 size: 13 residues. V dropped 7 bases and J dropped 5; count of bases not matched to a gene: 7. Germline lookup yields CDR1 SQVTM and CDR2 ANQGSEA. TCRdb recomputed calls from the RT-PCR reads with MiXCR, one row per CDR3 protein. This table has 500,000 to 600,000 distinct CDR3 sequences, approximately 12% appearing once. A few counts support this clonotype. Its target is not known. Broader study findings: With each seasonal influenza vaccination, the authors suggested, few new T cells are recruited.

The source of this sequence is a man aged 45 to 65 who received an inactivated influenza vaccine. V usage is TRBV29-1 and J usage is TRBJ1-1; 10 positions match TRBD1. This specimen was PBMCs from blood, taken more than 35 days after vaccination. Here the CDR3 reads CSAWDRGGTEAFF. CDR3 DNA sequence: TGCAGCGCATGGGACAGGGGCGGAACTGAAGCTTTCTTT.